The 26 T cell receptor beta chains below all came from one sample that was sequenced in a study of follicular helper T cells after annual influenza vaccination. Measured with immunoSEQ multiplex PCR; TCRdb has only the in-frame clones, and not every one. The sample shows 3,900 or so clones, roughly 82% of them seen only once. The time point here: 2014-2015 season, 7 days after vaccination. Sequences were derived from CXCR5- memory CD4+ T cells sorted from blood, sampled 7 days after influenza vaccination. These receptors originate from an adult who received the influenza vaccine.

The rearrangement uses TRBV10-1 and TRBJ1-1; D is unresolved. The germline CDR1 and CDR2 sequences are WNHNN and SYGVQD (reference sequence). This CDR3 is built from 13 residues. Trimming pared 8 bases from V and 0 bases from J, leaving 10 bases between. The CDR3 protein is CASRGQMNTEAFF. For the CDR3, the DNA is TGCGCCAGCCGAGGGCAGATGAACACTGAAGCTTTCTTT.

This clone has a handful of counts. Here the CDR3 reads CASSQERANTEAFF. CDR3 bases: TGCGCCAGCAGCCAAGAAAGGGCGAACACTGAAGCTTTCTTT. The chain uses TRBV4-3 and TRBJ1-1; D call uncertain. Germline CDR1 LGHNA, CDR2 YSLEER. This CDR3 spans 14 amino acids. V was trimmed by 0 bases and J by 1 base, leaving 6 bases between them.

The CDR3 coding sequence is TGTGCCAGTAGTATCTTCAGGGGGCAAGAGACCCAGTACTTC. Protein sequence: CASSIFRGQETQYF. The chain uses TRBV19 and TRBJ2-5; 7 nucleotides line up with TRBD1. Germline trimming cut 3 bases from V and 2 bases from J; bases unmatched to any gene: 3. The CDR3 spans 14 residues. CDR1 LNHDA and CDR2 SQIVND come from the germline V gene (reference sequence).

This chain connects TRBV7-2 to TRBJ2-5; D gene uncertain. The CDR3 totals 14 residues. Trimming left V 5 bases short and J 5 bases short, with 15 bases between. Germline V gene lookup returns CDR1 SGHTA and CDR2 FQGNSA. The chain's CDR3 is CASSETWGRETQYF. CDR3 nucleotide sequence: TGTGCCAGCAGCGAGACCTGGGGAAGGGAGACCCAGTACTTC.

This chain joins TRBV5-5 and TRBJ1-2; D possibly corresponds to TRBD1 (5 bases). Germline V gives CDR1 SGHKS, CDR2 YYEKEE (reference sequence). This CDR3 is 15 amino acids long. Between the trimmed V and J ends, which lost 4 bases and 3 bases, there was a span of 16 bases. CDR3 sequence reads: CASSIGGDSYYGYTF. The CDR3 DNA reads as TGTGCCAGCAGCATTGGTGGTGACAGTTACTATGGCTACACCTTC.

This sequence joins TRBV6-5 and TRBJ2-2; 8 positions match TRBD1. CDR3 length equals 13 residues. V was pared by 6 bases and J by 5 bases, with 2 bases of the junction left unmatched. Germline assignment: CDR1 MNHEY and CDR2 SVGAGI. The CDR3 nucleotides are TGTGCCAGCAGCTGGGACAGGACCGGGGAGCTGTTTTTT. This sequence encodes CASSWDRTGELFF.

V gene TRBV2 combines with J gene TRBJ2-7, with a possible D match to TRBD2 (6 bases). Germline V gives CDR1 SNHLY, CDR2 FYNNEI. V gave up 7 bases and J gave up 2 bases, with 12 bases separating them. CDR3 length: 13 amino acids. CDR3 loop: CASTASAAYEQYF. DNA of the CDR3: TGTGCCAGCACGGCTAGCGCAGCCTACGAGCAGTACTTC.

This chain connects TRBV2 to TRBJ1-3; D not certain. The CDR3 loop spans 15 amino acids. V lost 8 bases, J lost 0 bases, and 14 bases lay in between. The germline CDR1 and CDR2 sequences are SNHLY and FYNNEI. CDR3 in amino acids: CASGTTATSGNTIYF. Here the CDR3 DNA reads TGTGCCAGCGGTACTACCGCAACCTCTGGAAACACCATATATTTT.

The chain uses TRBV2 and TRBJ2-5; tentative D call: TRBD1 (6 bases). Germline loops: CDR1 SNHLY, CDR2 FYNNEI. The CDR3 is 15 amino acids. The ends were cut back, 6 bases at V and 2 bases at J, with 16 bases in the middle. As DNA, the CDR3 is TGTGCCAGCAGGCTACAGGGTTACGCTCAAGAGACCCAGTACTTC. This sequence encodes CASRLQGYAQETQYF.

This chain's CDR3 is CASRPAGRGTYEQYF. The DNA for the CDR3 is TGTGCCAGCAGACCTGCGGGAAGGGGAACCTACGAGCAGTACTTC. The chain couples TRBV11-2 to TRBJ2-7, with D perhaps TRBD2 (6 bases). The CDR3 length is 15 residues. Germline V lookup: CDR1 SGHAT, CDR2 FQNNGV. V lost 6 bases to trimming and J lost 2 bases, with 17 bases between them. The whole variable domain, remainder taken from reference TRBV11-2 and TRBJ2-7, is EAGVAQSPRYKIIEKRQSVAFWCNPISGHATLYWYQQILGQGPKLLIQFQNNGVVDDSQLPKDRFSAERLKGVDSTLKIQPAKLEDSAVYLCASRPAGRGTYEQYFGPGTRLTVT.

V is TRBV7-9 and J is TRBJ2-1, with D unclear. CDR1 SEHNR and CDR2 FQNEAQ come from the germline V gene (reference sequence). The CDR3 spans 14 residues. V lost 1 base and J lost 4, with 8 bases in between. In nucleotides, the CDR3 is TGTGCCAGCAGCTTAGATACGCATTACAATGAGCAGTTCTTC. This translates into CASSLDTHYNEQFF.

The chain has TRBV15 and TRBJ1-5; D gene uncertain. The germline V gene has CDR1 LNHNV and CDR2 YYDKDF (reference sequence). Trimming removed 1 base at V and 2 bases at J, with 9 bases between. The CDR3 has 15 residues. The CDR3, as DNA: TGTGCCACCAGCAGAGTTTGGAGGGGCAATCAGCCCCAGCATTTT. This sequence encodes CATSRVWRGNQPQHF.

The rearrangement joins TRBV6-1 to TRBJ2-1, with TRBD1 identical over 7 bases. The CDR3 is made up of 13 amino acids. The germline CDR1 and CDR2 sequences are MNHNS and SASEGT. V lost 6 bases, J lost 9 bases, and 8 bases stayed unmatched. In DNA form, the CDR3 reads TGTGCCAGCAGGGCTCCGACAGGGTTTGAGCAGTTCTTC. Amino acid sequence: CASRAPTGFEQFF.

This sequence joins TRBV7-2 and TRBJ2-3; possibly TRBD2 for D (5 bases). The CDR3 has 13 amino acids. V lost 5 bases, J lost 4 bases, and 10 bases lay in between. The germline CDR1 and CDR2 sequences are SGHTA and FQGNSA. CDR3 DNA sequence: TGTGCCAGCAGCCTTCGGACTTCAGATACGCAGTATTTT. Encoded protein: CASSLRTSDTQYF.

The chain is built from TRBV5-6 and TRBJ2-2; 7 bases agree with TRBD1. Trimming at V came to 0 bases and at J to 2 bases, leaving 1 base not matched to a gene. This CDR3 has 15 residues. Germline lookup yields CDR1 SGHDT and CDR2 YYEEEE. The CDR3 DNA is TGTGCCAGCAGCTTGGACAGGGGAAACACCGGGGAGCTGTTTTTT. It is translated as CASSLDRGNTGELFF. The variable domain in full, completed from reference TRBV5-6 and TRBJ2-2, reads DAGVTQSPTHLIKTRGQQVTLRCSPKSGHDTVSWYQQALGQGPQFIFQYYEEEERQRGNFPDRFSGHQFPNYSSELNVNALLLGDSALYLCASSLDRGNTGELFFGEGSRLTVL.

This chain links TRBV7-8 with TRBJ2-1; D is uncertain. This CDR3 comprises 11 residues. V was shortened by 5 bases and J by 5 bases, with 4 bases between the two germline ends. CDR1 and CDR2 (germline): SGHVS, FQNEAQ. This CDR3 is CASSDDNEQFF. The CDR3 DNA is TGTGCCAGCAGCGACGACAATGAGCAGTTCTTC.

The chain carries TRBV15 and TRBJ1-2; no clear D gene. Germline CDR1 LNHNV, CDR2 YYDKDF (reference sequence). CDR3 length equals 15 residues. With 0 bases removed from V and 2 bases from J, the gap between germline ends came to 10 bases. The CDR3 region has the DNA TGTGCCACCAGCAGAGATCGGGCGGGAAACTATGGCTACACCTTC. Its protein is CATSRDRAGNYGYTF.

J is TRBJ2-7 and V is TRBV9; D ambiguous. V was trimmed by 1 base and J by 0 bases, leaving 8 bases between them. The CDR3 is 14 residues long. Germline V gives CDR1 SGDLS, CDR2 YYNGEE. The CDR3 nucleotides are TGTGCCAGCAGCGTACTTTCCAGCTCCTACGAGCAGTACTTC. Encoded protein: CASSVLSSSYEQYF.

The gene calls are TRBV19 and TRBJ1-5, with D tentatively TRBD1 (5 bases). This CDR3 is built from 13 residues. CDR1 LNHDA and CDR2 SQIVND come from the germline V gene (reference sequence). The V and J ends lost 7 bases and 7 bases respectively, with 14 bases between them. Here the CDR3 DNA reads TGTGCCAGTACTAAGGGGCCTAGGCAGCCCCAGCATTTT. Translation gives CASTKGPRQPQHF.

V and J are TRBV7-9 and TRBJ2-2; D is unclear. V was shortened by 1 base and J by 4 bases, with 7 bases between the two germline ends. The CDR3 has 14 amino acids. The germline V gene has CDR1 SEHNR and CDR2 FQNEAQ (reference sequence). The CDR3 region has the DNA TGTGCCAGCAGCTTAGAAGTACGCACCGGGGAGCTGTTTTTT. Residues: CASSLEVRTGELFF.

The chain uses TRBV5-1 and TRBJ2-5, with unresolved D. The CDR3 contains 13 residues. The V gene lost 0 bases and the J gene lost 5 bases, with 8 bases spanning the gap. The germline V gene has CDR1 SGHRS and CDR2 YFSETQ. The CDR3 DNA reads as TGCGCCAGCAGCTTGGAGGGCGGTGAGACCCAGTACTTC. It yields the protein CASSLEGGETQYF.

The gene calls are TRBV28 and TRBJ1-5; TRBD1 is a possible D gene (6 bases). Germline V gives CDR1 MDHEN, CDR2 SYDVKM. V was clipped by 5 bases and J by 6 bases, with 11 bases between them. The CDR3 runs to 13 residues. The CDR3 bases are TGTGCCAGCAGTACAGGGTTCAGTCAGCCCCAGCATTTT. Protein sequence: CASSTGFSQPQHF.

The J gene is TRBJ2-3, the V gene TRBV28, with D unresolved. The ends were cut back, 5 bases at V and 2 bases at J, with 8 bases in the middle. Germline CDR1 is MDHEN and CDR2 is SYDVKM. The CDR3 has 13 amino acids. The CDR3 DNA follows: TGTGCCAGCAGTCTTCCCTCCACAGATACGCAGTATTTT. Translating it yields CASSLPSTDTQYF.

A remark on this clone: Germline and junction disagree at one end, which may indicate a read error. The genes are TRBV18 and TRBJ2-4, with D tentatively TRBD1 or TRBD2 (5 bases each). The CDR3 sequence is 14 residues long. Per the germline V gene, CDR1 is KGHSH and CDR2 is LQKENI. Written as DNA, the CDR3 is TGTGCCAGCTCCCCACTAGTACAGGCTTACATTCAGTACTTC. Its translation is CASSPLVQAYIQYF. The whole variable domain, filled in from reference TRBV18 and TRBJ2-4, reads NAGVMQNPRHLVRRRGQEARLRCSPMKGHSHVYWYRQLPEEGLKFMVYLQKENIIDESGMPKERFSAEFPKEGPSILRIQQVVRGDSAAYFCASSPLVQAYIQYFGAGTRLSVL.

The rearrangement links TRBV9 to TRBJ1-2; tentative D call: TRBD1 (5 bases). The CDR3 has 16 residues. Trimming took off 3 bases at V and 7 bases at J, with 22 bases between the two ends. CDR1 is SGDLS, CDR2 YYNGEE, per germline. The CDR3 protein is CASSGHPGHIASGYTF. DNA of the CDR3: TGTGCCAGCAGCGGGCACCCTGGACACATAGCGTCTGGCTACACCTTC. Together with reference TRBV9 and TRBJ1-2, the CDR3 gives the full variable domain: DSGVTQTPKHLITATGQRVTLRCSPRSGDLSVYWYQQSLDQGLQFLIQYYNGEERAKGNILERFSAQQFPDLHSELNLSSLELGDSALYFCASSGHPGHIASGYTFGSGTRLTVV.

V and J are TRBV14 and TRBJ2-1; TRBD2 matches 9 bases. The V and J ends lost 0 bases and 6 bases, in that order; junction bases with no gene match: 12. Looked up from germline, CDR1 is SGHDN and CDR2 is FVKESK. The CDR3 runs 18 residues. CDR3: CASSQDGSRGGFGNEQFF. CDR3 nucleotide sequence: TGTGCCAGCAGCCAAGACGGTTCGCGGGGGGGGTTCGGCAATGAGCAGTTCTTC.